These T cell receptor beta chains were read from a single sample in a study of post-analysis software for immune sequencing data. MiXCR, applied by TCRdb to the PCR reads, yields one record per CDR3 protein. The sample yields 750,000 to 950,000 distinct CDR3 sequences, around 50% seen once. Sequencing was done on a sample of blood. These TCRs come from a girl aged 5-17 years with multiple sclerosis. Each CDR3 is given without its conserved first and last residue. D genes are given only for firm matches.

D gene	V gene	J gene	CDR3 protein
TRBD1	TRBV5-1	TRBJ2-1	ASSMDRGDYNEQF
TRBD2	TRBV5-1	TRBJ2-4	ASSLPDSGAVAKNIQY
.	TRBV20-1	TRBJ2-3	SASWRGTDTQY
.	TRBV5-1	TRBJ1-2	ASSGGLADYT
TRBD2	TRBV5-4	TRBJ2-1	ASSLDGRGGQNEQF
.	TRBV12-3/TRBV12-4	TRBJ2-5	ASSSTVETQY
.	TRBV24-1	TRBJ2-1	ATSDGLNEQF
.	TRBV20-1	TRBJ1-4	SARHEKLF
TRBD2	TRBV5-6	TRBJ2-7	ASSLYKRGVSYEQY
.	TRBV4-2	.	ASSQELTGTYEQY
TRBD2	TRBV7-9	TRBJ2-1	ASSAVASGGDQF
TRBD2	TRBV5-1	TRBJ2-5	ASSTGDYFSQETQY
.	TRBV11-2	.	ASGGGGTQY
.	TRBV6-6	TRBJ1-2	ASTDLQVNYGYT
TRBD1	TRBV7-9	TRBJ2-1	ASSTDRQFEQF
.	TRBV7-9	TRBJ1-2	ASSLGVGPYGYT
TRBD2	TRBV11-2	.	ASSLDWVLAAETQY
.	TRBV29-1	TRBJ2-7	SVTGTGSSYEQY
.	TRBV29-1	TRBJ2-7	SVVSTGYEQY
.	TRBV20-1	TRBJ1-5	SARLDGAGPQH
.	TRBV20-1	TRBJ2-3	SARGTSNADTQY
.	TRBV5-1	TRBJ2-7	ASSVGGLPLYEQY
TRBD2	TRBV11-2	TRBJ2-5	ASSSKTSGGAVAKETQY
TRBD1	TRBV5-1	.	ASSPGRGQVEQY
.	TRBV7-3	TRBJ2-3	ASSLSSADTQY
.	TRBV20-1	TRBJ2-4	SARPSEIPRQY
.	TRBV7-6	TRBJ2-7	ASSYPGTLPEQY
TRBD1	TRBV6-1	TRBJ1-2	ASSKQNPGQETNGYT
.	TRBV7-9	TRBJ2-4	ASSLWGARTGESQY
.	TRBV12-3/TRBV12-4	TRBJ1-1	ASSPFGGGTEAF
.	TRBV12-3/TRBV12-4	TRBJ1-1	ASSLTSGTAEAF
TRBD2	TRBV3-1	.	ASSYSGGLYEQY
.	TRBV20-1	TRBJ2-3	SAASQSDTQY
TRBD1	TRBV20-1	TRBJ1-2	SATRQGAQDGYT
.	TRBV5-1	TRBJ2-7	ASSVRVPYEQY
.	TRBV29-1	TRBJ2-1	SVEPLDGSAYNEQF
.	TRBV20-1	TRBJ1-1	SARVPGGGPNTEAF
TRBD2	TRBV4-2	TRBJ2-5	ASSQVLAGGRETQY
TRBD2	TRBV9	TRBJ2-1	ASSVGTSGSNEQF
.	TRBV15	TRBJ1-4	ATSRRTGTPNEKLF
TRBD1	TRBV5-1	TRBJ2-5	ASSLAGGNVQETQY
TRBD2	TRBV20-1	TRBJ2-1	RPGTSGHNEQF
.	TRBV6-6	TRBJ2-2	ASSYIVEELF
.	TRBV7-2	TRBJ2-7	ASSPNSHQQY
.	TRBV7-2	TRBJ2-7	ASTRGAGAYEQY
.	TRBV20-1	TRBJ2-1	SAKGQTKIGSSYNEQF
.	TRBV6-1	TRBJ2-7	ASSELRGSSYEQY
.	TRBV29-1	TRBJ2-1	SVAHLESTSEQF
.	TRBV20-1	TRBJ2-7	SAIPLGYEQY
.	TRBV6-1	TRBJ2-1	ASSEAPGGRSYNEQF
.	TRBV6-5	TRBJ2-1	AGSYAGLGDEQF
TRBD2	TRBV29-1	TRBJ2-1	SVEGLGGDLAYNEQF
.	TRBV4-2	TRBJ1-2	ASSQEAQDNYGYT
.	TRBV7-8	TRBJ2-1	VSSSQRVPPRNNEQF
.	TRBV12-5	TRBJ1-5	ASGLAPDSHQPQH
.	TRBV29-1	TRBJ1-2	SGSTLYGYT